Listed below are T cell receptor beta chains from one sample, sequenced in a study of blood T cell repertoires in COVID-19. Measured with immunoSEQ multiplex PCR; TCRdb has only the in-frame clones, and not every one. The top ten hold just under 8.5% of the sample, which has approximately 66,000 clones, 90% seen once. Sequencing was carried out using peripheral blood. The origin of the receptors is a human donor with active COVID-19. The donor label of this sample is uncertain. The CDR3 runs from the conserved cysteine through the conserved F or W. The D gene is left open where the match is weak. The size of a clone is reported for some rows only, either as once, few or many, or as a class for expanded clones.

TGTGCCATCAACCGGGCATCAACAGGAGACTCTAACTATGGCTACACCTTC,CAINRASTGDSNYGYTF,NA,NA,TRBV10-3,TRBJ1-2
TGTGCCAGTAGCCGATATAGAGGGTTGGGGAACACTGAAGCTTTCTTT,CASSRYRGLGNTEAFF,once,NA,TRBV19,TRBJ1-1
TGCGCCAGCAGAGAACTACTAGTGAGCGAGACCCAGTACTTC,CASRELLVSETQYF,NA,NA,TRBV5-1,TRBJ2-5
TGCGCCAGCAGCTTGGAGGGGGATAGCAATCAGCCCCAGCATTTT,CASSLEGDSNQPQHF,NA,NA,TRBV5-1,TRBJ1-5
TGTGCCAGCAGCCTCCGGGGGAACACCGGGGAGCTGTTTTTT,CASSLRGNTGELFF,NA,NA,TRBV7-9,TRBJ2-2
TGTGCCAGCAGCTCGGGACTAACCTACGAGCAGTACTTC,CASSSGLTYEQYF,NA,TRBD2,TRBV7-9,TRBJ2-7
TGTGCCAGCAGCGTAGACTATGGTCCCTCCTACGAGCAGTACTTC,CASSVDYGPSYEQYF,NA,NA,TRBV9,TRBJ2-7
TGTGCCAGTAGTATAGAGTGGGGGCTGGGCATTCAGTACTTC,CASSIEWGLGIQYF,NA,NA,TRBV19,TRBJ2-4
TGTGCCAGCAGCCCGTCGTCCGGGACAGGGGGGAGAGAGCAGTACTTC,CASSPSSGTGGREQYF,once,TRBD1,TRBV7-2,TRBJ2-7
TGTGCCCGGAGGGAGAACACTGAAGCTTTCTTT,CARRENTEAFF,NA,NA,TRBV25-1,TRBJ1-1
TGTGCCAGCAGTTACTCGAAGCGGGATTTGAACACTGAAGCTTTCTTT,CASSYSKRDLNTEAFF,NA,NA,TRBV6-6,TRBJ1-1
TGCGCCAGCAGCCCTTCGTTCGGTAGCGGGACCTACGAGCAGTACTTC,CASSPSFGSGTYEQYF,NA,TRBD2,TRBV4-3,TRBJ2-7
TGTGCCAGTAGTATCCGGACGGGACAGGGGAACACCGGGGAGCTGTTTTTT,CASSIRTGQGNTGELFF,NA,TRBD1,TRBV19,TRBJ2-2
TGCAGCGTAAGGGGGGGTTACCCCTACGAGCAGTACTTC,CSVRGGYPYEQYF,NA,NA,TRBV29-1,TRBJ2-7
TGTGCCAGCAGCTTTTCGGGACAGGGGCCCAACGAGCAGTACTTC,CASSFSGQGPNEQYF,NA,TRBD1,TRBV11-2,TRBJ2-7
TGCGCCAGCAGCCAAGGGAGGAGCGGGGGGGCGGAAATCTCCTACAATGAGCAGTTCTTC,CASSQGRSGGAEISYNEQFF,NA,TRBD2,TRBV4-1,TRBJ2-1
TGTGCCAGCAGCGTAACGACAGTGCCGAACACTGAAGCTTTCTTT,CASSVTTVPNTEAFF,NA,NA,TRBV9,TRBJ1-1
TGTGCCAGCAGCCCGGGACTTACTTACGAGCAGTACTTC,CASSPGLTYEQYF,once,NA,TRBV7-9,TRBJ2-7
TGTGCCAGCAGCCAAGCTATGATGACTAGCGGGTTCGCCTACGAGCAGTACTTC,CASSQAMMTSGFAYEQYF,NA,TRBD2,TRBV3-1/TRBV3-2,TRBJ2-7
TGTGCCAGTAGTATTGGGACAGGGGGCAATCAGCCCCAGCATTTT,CASSIGTGGNQPQHF,once,TRBD1,TRBV19,TRBJ1-5
TGTGCCAGCAGCTCCTCGACACCCTGGCAATCTAACTATGGCTACACCTTC,CASSSSTPWQSNYGYTF,NA,NA,TRBV5-4,TRBJ1-2
TGCGCCAGCAGCCCGGGACAGGGATCGGATACGCAGTATTTT,CASSPGQGSDTQYF,NA,TRBD1,TRBV5-1,TRBJ2-3
TGTGCCAGCAGTAGGGACAGGGGACAAGAGACCCAGTACTTC,CASSRDRGQETQYF,NA,TRBD1,TRBV2,TRBJ2-5
TGTGCCTGGAGGGACAGGGGGCCGAGCTCCTACGAGCAGTACTTC,CAWRDRGPSSYEQYF,NA,TRBD1,TRBV30,TRBJ2-7
TGTGCCAGCAGTTTATGGCGGGAGGGCTACGAGCAGTACTTC,CASSLWREGYEQYF,NA,TRBD2,TRBV27,TRBJ2-7
TGCAGTGCTGCGGGTGCCAACGTCCTGACTTTC,CSAAGANVLTF,NA,NA,TRBV20-1,TRBJ2-6
TGCGCCAGCAGCGATGCATTTGTGGCTCGGGGGTTTGAGACCCAGTACTTC,CASSDAFVARGFETQYF,NA,NA,TRBV10-2,TRBJ2-5
TGTGCCAGCAGAGAACGCTCCGGGTCCGGGGGGCCCTACGAGCAGTACTTC,CASRERSGSGGPYEQYF,NA,NA,TRBV6-1,TRBJ2-7
TGTGCCAGCAGTGCCTCCGGCCGGACATCCTATGGCTACACCTTC,CASSASGRTSYGYTF,NA,NA,TRBV2,TRBJ1-2
TGTGCCAGCAGCGTAGTAGCGGGGGAGGCCACAGATACGCAGTATTTT,CASSVVAGEATDTQYF,NA,TRBD2,TRBV9,TRBJ2-3
TGTGCCAGCAGCCCAGACGTTTACGGGGGTTCGAGCTCCTACGAGCAGTACTTC,CASSPDVYGGSSSYEQYF,NA,NA,TRBV13,TRBJ2-7
TGTGCCAGCAGTTACTCCAGGGTAAGCGGGACCTACGAGCAGTACTTC,CASSYSRVSGTYEQYF,NA,TRBD2,TRBV6-2/TRBV6-3,TRBJ2-7
TGTGCCAGTAGTATTGACAGACCGCTTACCACAGATACGCAGTATTTT,CASSIDRPLTTDTQYF,NA,NA,TRBV19,TRBJ2-3
TGCGCCAGCAGCTTGGTAGACCGGGACAGTAAAGAGCAGTTCTTC,CASSLVDRDSKEQFF,once,TRBD1,TRBV5-1,TRBJ2-1